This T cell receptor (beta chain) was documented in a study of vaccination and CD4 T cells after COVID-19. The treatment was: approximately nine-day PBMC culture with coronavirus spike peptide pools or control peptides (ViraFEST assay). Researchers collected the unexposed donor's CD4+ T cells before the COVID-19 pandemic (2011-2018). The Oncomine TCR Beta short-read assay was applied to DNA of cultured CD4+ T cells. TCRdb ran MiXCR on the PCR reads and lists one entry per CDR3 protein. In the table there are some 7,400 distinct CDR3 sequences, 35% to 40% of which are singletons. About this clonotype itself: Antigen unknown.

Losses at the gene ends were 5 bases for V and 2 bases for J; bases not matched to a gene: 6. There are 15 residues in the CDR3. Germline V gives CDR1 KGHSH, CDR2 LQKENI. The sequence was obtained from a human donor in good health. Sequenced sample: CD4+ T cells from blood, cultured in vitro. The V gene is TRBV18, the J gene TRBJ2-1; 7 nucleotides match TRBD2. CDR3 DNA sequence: TGTGCCAGCTCATCTAGCGGTATAACCTACAATGAGCAGTTCTTC. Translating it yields CASSSSGITYNEQFF.